What follows describes a single T cell receptor beta chain. The sample comes from a study of blood T cell repertoires in COVID-19. The CDR3 is 15 amino acids. CDR1 is SNHLY and CDR2 is FYNNEI in the germline V gene. J gave up 5 bases and V 4 bases, and 11 bases lay outside the gene matches. Produced via immunoSEQ multiplex PCR; TCRdb's table is partial and in-frame only. This sample has roughly 280,000 clones; under 90% occur once, and the top ten carry less than 2.5%. The chain has TRBV2 and TRBJ2-7, with 7 nucleotides matching TRBD1. Sequencing was performed on peripheral blood. The TCR originated in a man aged 45-65 years with acute or convalescent COVID-19. CDR3: CASSVMGTALDEQYF. As DNA, the CDR3 is TGTGCCAGCAGTGTGATGGGGACAGCGCTGGACGAGCAGTACTTC.